Given below is one T cell receptor (beta chain) in context. This clone was picked up one time. Its recognized antigen is unknown. No base-level quality is on record; no much larger clone is a single base apart. The immunoSEQ Assay, a bias-controlled multiplex PCR, was used to amplify TCRbeta CDR3 regions from genomic DNA. As for the authors' bioinformatics: Within the assay, amplification of reference gene primers was used to estimate how many nucleated cells each sample contained. Sequence reads were collapsed and filtered to measure the absolute abundance of every unique TCRbeta CDR3 rearrangement. For each sample, productive Simpson clonality was calculated by taking the square root of Simpson's diversity index across productive rearrangements. In TCRdb, the immuneACCESS table is reduced to in-frame sequences with V and J assigned. These tables do not hold every clone; where another copy was compared, an unresolved V gene accounts for under half, and the others remain unexplained. For V, J and clone size, that table is used; D and trimming come from the DNA. The sample contains 150,000 to 200,000 clones, more than 75% of them found a single time. The ten top clones hold 4% to 5.5% of the sample.

The trim is 4 bases for V and 2 bases for J, with a gap of 12 bases between the germline ends. CDR1 is given as SEHNR and CDR2 as FQNEAQ, both from the germline V gene (reference sequence). The CDR3 has 14 amino acids, counting the end cysteine and phenylalanine. The DNA shown is the 42-base CDR3, in frame from base 1. The sample originates from a study of blood T cell repertoires in COVID-19 (dated by TCRdb to about 2020). Background for the entire study: Samples covering the acute and convalescent phases of COVID-19 were provided by collaborators in the United States, Italy and Spain. The material from the prospective study consisted of cDNA or gDNA derived from T cells, B-cell-depleted T cells, or PBMCs. A de-identified subject ID, COVID-19 status, age in years and sex were almost always included in the sample metadata. Where HLA class I and class II types were available, the types were taken from metadata supplied by the sample provider, not from assay-based typing. The repertoires were released in a freely available public database meant as a resource for research on the immune response to SARS-CoV-2. The samples were drawn from the first 160 participants of the ongoing ImmuneRACE study and from about 1,200 subjects provided by 6 global collaborators. Deeply sampled blood TCRbeta repertoires from subjects exposed to, actively infected with, or recovered from COVID-19 were included in the dataset. The full study reports these points: How much clinical and demographic metadata was included differed by source and by participant, and the metadata was provided uncurated.

The collaborating institutions used their own protocols to collect whole blood in K2EDTA tubes. For TCRbeta analysis, collaborator samples were shipped as frozen whole blood, as isolated PBMCs, or as DNA extracted from either sample type. This receptor chain uses TRBV7-9 and TRBJ2-7, with TRBD1 perhaps the D gene, on 6 matching bases. This clonotype was obtained from a human donor in a cohort sampled during active COVID-19. Input material: peripheral blood. The CDR3 protein: CASSSQTGAYEQYF. The DNA sequence is given as TGTGCCAGCAGCTCGCAGACAGGAGCCTACGAGCAGTACTTC.